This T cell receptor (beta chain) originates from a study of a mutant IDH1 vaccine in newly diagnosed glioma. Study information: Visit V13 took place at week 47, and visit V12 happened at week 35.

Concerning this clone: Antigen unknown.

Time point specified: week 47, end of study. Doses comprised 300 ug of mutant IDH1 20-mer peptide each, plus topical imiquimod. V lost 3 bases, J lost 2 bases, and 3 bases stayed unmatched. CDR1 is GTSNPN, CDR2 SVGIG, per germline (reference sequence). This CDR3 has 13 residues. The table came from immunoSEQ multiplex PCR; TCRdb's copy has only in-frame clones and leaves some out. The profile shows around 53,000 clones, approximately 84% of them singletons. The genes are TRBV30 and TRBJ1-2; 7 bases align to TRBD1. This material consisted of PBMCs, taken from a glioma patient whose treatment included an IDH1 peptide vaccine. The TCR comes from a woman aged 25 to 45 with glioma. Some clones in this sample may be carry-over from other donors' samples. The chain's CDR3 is CAWSATGNYGYTF. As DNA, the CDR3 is TGTGCCTGGAGCGCGACAGGGAACTATGGCTACACCTTC.